A single sample gave rise to the 21 T cell receptor beta chains below, sequenced in a study of T cell repertoires in cytomegalovirus infection. A single record per CDR3 protein comes from TCRdb applying MiXCR to the reads. Here the sample spans about 300,000 distinct CDR3 sequences, about 9.1% being singletons. Sequencing was carried out using PBMCs. These receptors came from a human donor in good health (CMV status not recorded). Some clones in this sample may be carry-over from other donors' samples.

This clonotype was recorded many times. The chain is built from TRBV20-1 and TRBJ1-1; D might be TRBD1 (5 bases). The CDR3 is 17 residues long. V was pared by 0 bases and J by 7 bases, with 24 bases between. The germline CDR1 and CDR2 sequences are DFQATT and SNEGSKA (reference sequence). The CDR3 here is CSARDRRSGTPLVEAFF. In DNA, the CDR3 is TGCAGTGCTAGAGATCGCCGGAGCGGGACTCCTTTGGTTGAAGCTTTCTTT.

The chain joins TRBV12-3 or TRBV12-4 to TRBJ2-7; 8 bases map to TRBD2. This CDR3 contains 15 residues. Trimming cost V 5 bases and J 0 bases; bases outside gene matches: 6. CDR3 amino acids: CASSPSGGRSYEQYF. The CDR3 nucleotides read TGTGCCAGCAGTCCCAGCGGGGGCCGCTCCTACGAGCAGTACTTC.

In its sample, this clonotype was seen many times. The chain has TRBV6-6 and TRBJ2-7; D may be TRBD2 (5 bases). The CDR3 spans 15 residues. The V gene lost 0 bases and the J gene lost 5 bases, with 14 bases spanning the gap. Germline assignment: CDR1 MNHNY and CDR2 SVGAGI (reference sequence). This chain's CDR3 is CASSYSVLGGHEQYV. Written as DNA, the CDR3 is TGTGCCAGCAGTTACTCGGTCCTTGGAGGCCACGAGCAGTACGTC.

This clonotype was counted ten times or more. This chain uses TRBV2 with TRBJ2-2; 9 bases map to TRBD2. The germline V gene has CDR1 SNHLY and CDR2 FYNNEI. The V gene end was trimmed by 6 bases and the J gene end by 0 bases; junction bases not matched to a gene: 2. The CDR3 has 15 amino acids. CDR3 sequence (DNA): TGTGCCAGCAGATCTAGCGGGGCGAACACCGGGGAGCTGTTTTTT. Amino acids: CASRSSGANTGELFF.

This clonotype was counted ten times or more. The gene calls are TRBV11-1 and TRBJ2-5; D is unresolved. V was shortened by 5 bases and J by 3 bases, with 16 bases between the two germline ends. CDR1 is SGHAT and CDR2 is FQDESV in the germline V gene (reference sequence). There are 15 residues in the CDR3. This chain's CDR3 is CASSLRFDGEETQYF. In nucleotides, the CDR3 is TGTGCCAGCAGCCTTCGGTTTGATGGTGAAGAGACCCAGTACTTC.

This clonotype was detected a few times. This rearrangement joins TRBV27 to TRBJ2-3, with D possibly being TRBD2 (5 bases). The CDR3 has 17 amino acids. With 3 bases removed from V and 0 bases from J, the gap between germline ends came to 16 bases. The germline V gene encodes CDR1 MNHEY and CDR2 SMNVEV (reference sequence). In DNA, the CDR3 is TGTGCCAGCAGTTTGTCCCGGACTTTGCTCAGCACAGATACGCAGTATTTT. Encoded protein: CASSLSRTLLSTDTQYF.

This clonotype was counted many times. V is TRBV6-6 and J is TRBJ2-2; D may be TRBD1 (6 bases). CDR3 length: 16 amino acids. Germline-derived CDR1 and CDR2 are MNHNY and SVGAGI (reference sequence). Trimming left V 8 bases short and J 2 bases short, with 18 bases between. The CDR3 nucleotides read TGTGCCAGCGTGCCACAGGGATTATACAACACCGGGGAGCTGTTTTTT. It specifies CASVPQGLYNTGELFF.

This clonotype was observed many times. The chain joins TRBV6-2 or TRBV6-3 to TRBJ2-1, with 8 positions matching TRBD2. The CDR3 spans 15 residues. V was clipped by 7 bases and J by 4 bases; unmatched bases: 9. Germline V gene sequence: CDR1 MNHEY, CDR2 SVGEGT. CDR3 DNA sequence: TGTGCCAGCACCCCGTCAGGCGGGGGGTACAATGAGCAGTTCTTC. Translated: CASTPSGGGYNEQFF.

A few counts support this clonotype. The chain uses TRBV20-1 and TRBJ2-1; D unclear. V lost 3 bases and J lost 8, with 14 bases in between. Germline V CDR1 and CDR2: DFQATT, SNEGSKA (reference sequence). CDR3 length: 13 residues. DNA of the CDR3: TGCAGTGCTAGTGGACCGTCTGGGCATGAGCAGTTCTTC. Translation: CSASGPSGHEQFF.

The table lists this clonotype with many counts. The chain carries TRBV7-3 and TRBJ2-2; possibly TRBD2 for D (6 bases). With 0 bases removed from V and 0 bases from J, the gap between germline ends came to 14 bases. CDR1 and CDR2 (germline): SGHTA, FQGTGA. The CDR3 contains 18 residues. The CDR3 bases are TGTGCCAGCAGCTTAACGTACGGAGGGGCGGCGAACACCGGGGAGCTGTTTTTT. Residues: CASSLTYGGAANTGELFF.

This clonotype occurred many times. The chain is built from TRBV7-2 and TRBJ2-5, with D perhaps matching TRBD2 (5 bases). V lost 8 bases and J lost 5, with 15 bases in between. The germline gives CDR1 SGHTA, CDR2 FQGNSA. The CDR3 runs to 13 residues. The CDR3 DNA sequence: TGTGCCAGCCGTGAGCGGACGGTGGAGACCCAGTACTTC. Its translation: CASRERTVETQYF.

V and J are TRBV28 and TRBJ2-2; the match to TRBD2 covers 11 bases. From germline, CDR1 is MDHEN and CDR2 SYDVKM. The CDR3 runs to 16 residues. V was pared by 3 bases and J by 3 bases, with 3 bases of the junction left unmatched. In nucleotides, the CDR3 is TGTGCCAGCAGTTTGTCTAGCGGGGGGTACACCGGGGAGCTGTTTTTT. Amino acids: CASSLSSGGYTGELFF.

This clonotype was seen many times. This chain joins TRBV29-1 and TRBJ1-1, with a tentative D call TRBD1 (5 bases). The CDR3 spans 13 residues. Trimming left V 5 bases short and J 3 bases short, with 13 bases between. The V gene's germline CDR1 is SQVTM and CDR2 ANQGSEA. In nucleotides, the CDR3 is TGCAGCGTTCGGGGGAGGGTGTACACTGAAGCTTTCTTT. It translates to CSVRGRVYTEAFF. The variable domain in full, completed from reference TRBV29-1 and TRBJ1-1, reads SAVISQKPSRDICQRGTSLTIQCQVDSQVTMMFWYRQQPGQSLTLIATANQGSEATYESGFVIDKFPISRPNLTFSTLTVSNMSPEDSSIYLCSVRGRVYTEAFFGQGTRLTVV.

This clonotype was detected a few times. CDR3 sequence (DNA): TGCAGCGTTGAAGGGGAAATGACTAGCGGGGCCACCTACAATGAGCAGTTCTTC. It specifies CSVEGEMTSGATYNEQFF. V is TRBV29-1 and J is TRBJ2-1; 11 positions match TRBD2. CDR1 SQVTM and CDR2 ANQGSEA come from the germline V gene. The CDR3 is made up of 18 amino acids. The junction had 10 bases not matched to a gene; V was cut back by 1 base and J by 2 bases.

This clonotype was counted many times. In nucleotides, the CDR3 is TGTGCCAGCAGCTTAGTGGGGTTAGCGGACTCCTACAATGAGCAGTTCTTC. It yields the protein CASSLVGLADSYNEQFF. This chain joins TRBV7-2 and TRBJ2-1, with D possibly TRBD2 on 6 matching bases. CDR1 SGHTA and CDR2 FQGNSA come from the germline V gene. CDR3 length: 17 amino acids. The V end lost 1 base, the J end lost 0 bases, and 13 bases lay between the germline ends.

This clonotype was found many times. This chain joins TRBV7-2 and TRBJ2-3; TRBD1 aligns across 7 bases. J was trimmed by 1 base and V by 6 bases; bases with no gene match: 7. This CDR3 has 15 amino acids. The V gene's germline CDR1 is SGHTA and CDR2 FQGNSA. CDR3 residues: CASSPTGDRTDTQYF. The CDR3 bases are TGTGCCAGCAGTCCAACAGGGGACCGCACAGATACGCAGTATTTT.

This clonotype was seen many times. The chain is built from TRBV11-2 and TRBJ1-6; a possible D gene is TRBD1 (6 bases). The ends were cut back, 6 bases at V and 1 base at J, with 22 bases in the middle. Germline lookup yields CDR1 SGHAT and CDR2 FQNNGV. There are 19 residues in the CDR3. CDR3 DNA: TGTGCCAGCAGTTTGGGGACGGACAGAGGCCAATCCTATAATTCACCCCTCCACTTT. It is translated as CASSLGTDRGQSYNSPLHF.

This clonotype was recorded many times. The chain carries TRBV9 and TRBJ2-7; 8 bases are a match to TRBD1. CDR1 is SGDLS and CDR2 is YYNGEE in the germline V gene. This CDR3 contains 17 residues. The V and J ends lost 0 bases and 6 bases, in that order; junction bases with no gene match: 14. CDR3 bases: TGTGCCAGCAGCGTAGCCGTCCTAGGCAGGGGGCCTGTCGAGCAGTACTTC. It translates to CASSVAVLGRGPVEQYF.

This clonotype showed up many times. The chain employs TRBV28 and TRBJ1-2, with TRBD1 matching over 7 bases. CDR1 MDHEN and CDR2 SYDVKM come from the germline V gene. V lost 5 bases, J lost 2 bases, and 17 bases stayed unmatched. CDR3 length equals 18 residues. Here the CDR3 DNA reads TGTGCCAGCAGTCTACCCTCTACCTTCAGGGGGACGAACTATGGCTACACCTTC. This gives the protein CASSLPSTFRGTNYGYTF.

The sample holds many counts of this clonotype. This rearrangement joins TRBV7-9 to TRBJ2-5; unclear D gene. Germline V gives CDR1 SEHNR, CDR2 FQNEAQ (reference sequence). This CDR3 contains 12 residues. Trimming cost V 6 bases and J 3 bases, with 8 bases left between them. The CDR3 DNA is TGTGCCAGCAGTCATCTAGAAGAGACCCAGTACTTC. This encodes CASSHLEETQYF.

This clonotype was detected only a few times. The chain couples TRBV20-1 to TRBJ2-7; D is possibly TRBD2 (5 bases). Trimming shortened V by 1 base and J by 9 bases, and 13 bases separated the two germline ends. CDR3 length: 12 amino acids. Germline V gene sequence: CDR1 DFQATT, CDR2 SNEGSKA (reference sequence). The CDR3 reads CSARAAGLGQYV. Written as DNA, the CDR3 is TGCAGTGCTAGAGCCGCGGGTTTAGGGCAGTACGTC.